The entry that follows covers one TCR beta chain sequence. The CDR3 consists of 13 residues. V was cut by 2 bases and J by 1 base, with 5 bases left in between. This sample stems from a study of blood T cell repertoires in COVID-19. Some clones are missing from TCRdb's copy, which holds only in-frame ones; the method was immunoSEQ multiplex PCR. The sample has about 120,000 clones; roughly 80% are singletons. The sequencing input was peripheral blood. The sequence was obtained from a woman aged 60-75 years with acute or convalescent COVID-19. The chain combines TRBV12-3 or TRBV12-4 with TRBJ1-1; D ambiguous. CDR3 bases: TGTGCCAGCAGTTTAATTCGGAACACTGAAGCTTTCTTT. Translation: CASSLIRNTEAFF.